These 17 T cell receptor beta chains came from one sample sequenced in a study of blood T cells in healthy people across ages. Sample-barcoded 5' priming and a J-beta primer mix drove a second PCR of roughly 6 to 12 cycles. MiXCR, applied by TCRdb to the 5' RACE reads, yields one record per CDR3 protein. The sample has some 1,500,000 distinct CDR3 sequences, roughly 43% seen once. Sequencing was performed on blood. The receptors were sampled from a woman aged 18-29 years in good health.

The chain is built from TRBV6-2 or TRBV6-3 and TRBJ1-5, with D uncertain. The CDR3 has 12 residues. Germline V CDR1 and CDR2: MNHEY, SVGEGT. Deletions cut 5 bases from V and 7 bases from J, with 9 bases between. CDR3 loop: CASSASTQPQHF. CDR3 DNA sequence: TGTGCCAGCAGTGCCTCGACCCAGCCCCAGCATTTT.

In this sample, this clonotype turned up a few times. The J gene is TRBJ1-1, the V gene TRBV6-2 or TRBV6-3; a possible D gene is TRBD1 (5 bases). The CDR3 runs to 14 residues. Germline lookup yields CDR1 MNHEY and CDR2 SVGEGT. With 10 bases removed from V and 1 base from J, the gap between germline ends came to 16 bases. DNA for the CDR3: TGTGCCATCAAGTTCGGGGGAACGAACACTGAAGCTTTCTTT. This codes for CAIKFGGTNTEAFF.

This clonotype has a handful of counts. CDR3 coding DNA: TGCAGCGTTTTAAGACTAGCGGGAGGGGGCTACGAGCAGTACTTC. It codes for CSVLRLAGGGYEQYF. V gene TRBV29-1 combines with J gene TRBJ2-7, with 14 bases identical to TRBD2. The CDR3 is made up of 15 amino acids. Trimming cost V 5 bases and J 3 bases; bases outside gene matches: 6. Germline CDR1 is SQVTM and CDR2 is ANQGSEA.

The J gene is TRBJ2-7, the V gene TRBV12-3 or TRBV12-4; TRBD2 matches 8 bases. Trimming at V came to 5 bases and at J to 3 bases, leaving 15 bases not matched to a gene. CDR3 length: 17 amino acids. The CDR3 loop is CASSQLYTPGLVYEQYF. CDR3 sequence (DNA): TGTGCCAGCAGTCAACTGTATACACCGGGACTAGTCTACGAGCAGTACTTC.

This clonotype was recorded only once. This rearrangement joins TRBV2 to TRBJ2-1; possibly TRBD2 for D (6 bases). This CDR3 comprises 17 residues. CDR1 is SNHLY and CDR2 is FYNNEI in the germline V gene. Trimming took 3 bases from V and 0 from J, leaving 15 bases between them. CDR3 region: CASSEGGAGSSYNEQFF. Here the CDR3 DNA reads TGTGCCAGCAGTGAGGGGGGTGCAGGAAGCTCCTACAATGAGCAGTTCTTC. Full variable domain (remainder filled in from reference TRBV2 and TRBJ2-1): EPEVTQTPSHQVTQMGQEVILRCVPISNHLYFYWYRQILGQKVEFLVSFYNNEISEKSEIFDDQFSVERPDGSNFTLKIRSTKLEDSAMYFCASSEGGAGSSYNEQFFGPGTRLTVL.

The chain uses TRBV20-1 and TRBJ2-7; tentative D call: TRBD2 (6 bases). The CDR3 consists of 12 residues. Between the trimmed V and J ends, which lost 3 bases and 6 bases, there was a span of 12 bases. Looked up from germline, CDR1 is DFQATT and CDR2 is SNEGSKA (reference sequence). CDR3 nucleotide sequence: TGCAGTGCTAGCCGCGGCGGGGCCGAGCAGTACTTC. Translating gives CSASRGGAEQYF.

This chain uses TRBV4-1 with TRBJ2-1; D is uncertain. The V gene's germline CDR1 is MGHRA and CDR2 YSYEKL. This CDR3 is built from 16 residues. Trimming stripped 1 base from V and 3 bases from J, with 13 bases between. The CDR3 reads CASSQVRVRNYNEQFF. CDR3 bases: TGCGCCAGCAGCCAAGTTAGGGTCAGGAACTACAATGAGCAGTTCTTC.

The genes are TRBV28 and TRBJ1-1; possibly TRBD1 for D (5 bases). The CDR3 runs 16 residues. V dropped 5 bases and J dropped 1 base, with 17 bases sitting between them. The germline CDR1 and CDR2 sequences are MDHEN and SYDVKM. CDR3 sequence: CASSRPRSTGNTEAFF. The CDR3 DNA sequence: TGTGCCAGCAGTCGCCCCCGCTCTACAGGGAACACTGAAGCTTTCTTT.

V and J are TRBV5-5 and TRBJ2-1; D possibly corresponds to TRBD1 (5 bases). CDR3 length: 15 amino acids. Germline V gene sequence: CDR1 SGHKS, CDR2 YYEKEE (reference sequence). V gave up 1 base and J gave up 7 bases, with 15 bases separating them. The CDR3 DNA is TGTGCCAGCAGCTTGATGTCAGTTTCAGGGAATGAGCAGTTCTTC. Amino acids: CASSLMSVSGNEQFF.

This CDR3 is CASSLAAGTVRADTQYF. CDR3 nucleotide sequence: TGTGCCAGCAGCTTAGCGGCCGGGACAGTCCGGGCAGATACGCAGTATTTT. This rearrangement joins TRBV7-2 to TRBJ2-3, with 7 bases lining up with TRBD1. CDR3 size: 17 residues. Germline V gene data show CDR1 as SGHTA and CDR2 as FQGNSA. V lost 0 bases to trimming and J lost 4 bases; unmatched junction nucleotides: 10. Filled out from reference TRBV7-2 and TRBJ2-3, the complete variable domain reads GAGVSQSPSNKVTEKGKDVELRCDPISGHTALYWYRQSLGQGLEFLIYFQGNSAPDKSGLPSDRFSAERTGGSVSTLTIQRTQQEDSAVYLCASSLAAGTVRADTQYFGPGTRLTVL.

The V call is TRBV5-1, the J call TRBJ1-1; no reliable D call. V dropped 3 bases and J dropped 3 bases, with 9 bases sitting between them. The CDR3 consists of 13 residues. CDR1 is SGHRS and CDR2 is YFSETQ in the germline V gene. CDR3 sequence reads: CASSWEWDTEAFF. In nucleotides, the CDR3 is TGCGCCAGCAGCTGGGAGTGGGACACTGAAGCTTTCTTT.

The chain couples TRBV6-2 or TRBV6-3 to TRBJ1-1; 7 nucleotides match TRBD1. Germline assignment: CDR1 MNHEY and CDR2 SVGEGT. The CDR3 totals 15 residues. Trimming at V came to 5 bases and at J to 1 base, leaving 7 bases not matched to a gene. CDR3 amino acids: CASSPIDRANTEAFF. The DNA for the CDR3 is TGTGCCAGCAGTCCGATCGACAGGGCGAACACTGAAGCTTTCTTT.

This CDR3 is CSVEEQGAGEQYF. In nucleotides, the CDR3 is TGCAGCGTTGAAGAACAGGGGGCGGGGGAGCAGTACTTC. The V call is TRBV29-1, the J call TRBJ2-4; 9 bases are a match to TRBD1. CDR3 length: 13 residues. In germline, CDR1 is SQVTM, CDR2 ANQGSEA. V shed 0 bases and J 13 bases; nucleotides not matched to a gene: 7. The full variable domain, its missing parts supplied by reference TRBV29-1 and TRBJ2-4, is SAVISQKPSRDICQRGTSLTIQCQVDSQVTMMFWYRQQPGQSLTLIATANQGSEATYESGFVIDKFPISRPNLTFSTLTVSNMSPEDSSIYLCSVEEQGAGEQYFGAGTRLSVL.

The gene calls are TRBV9 and TRBJ1-2, with 7 nucleotides matching TRBD1. Germline loops: CDR1 SGDLS, CDR2 YYNGEE. The CDR3 has 14 amino acids. Trimming cost V 3 bases and J 6 bases; bases outside gene matches: 8. CDR3 sequence reads: CASSDNSGTDGYTF. The CDR3 region has the DNA TGTGCCAGCAGCGACAACTCCGGGACAGATGGCTACACCTTC.

This clonotype was seen a few times. V is TRBV7-2 and J is TRBJ1-5; 7 positions agree with TRBD1. Germline V gene data show CDR1 as SGHTA and CDR2 as FQGNSA. The junction had 5 bases not matched to a gene; V was cut back by 7 bases and J by 2 bases. The CDR3 is 14 residues long. DNA of the CDR3: TGTGCCAGCACCCGGACAGGTGGCAATCAGCCCCAGCATTTT. Translation: CASTRTGGNQPQHF.

The chain couples TRBV27 to TRBJ1-1; no firm D call. Germline V lookup: CDR1 MNHEY, CDR2 SMNVEV (reference sequence). This CDR3 is built from 17 residues. Between the trimmed V and J ends, which lost 5 bases and 0 bases, there was a span of 19 bases. The CDR3 DNA reads TGTGCCAGCAGTCCCTCCCCCGGAAGAACTATGAACACTGAAGCTTTCTTT. Translating it yields CASSPSPGRTMNTEAFF.

V usage is TRBV29-1 and J usage is TRBJ1-1, with D unclear. Per germline, CDR1 SQVTM and CDR2 ANQGSEA. The CDR3 runs 16 residues. The V end lost 3 bases, the J end lost 7 bases, and 24 bases lay between the germline ends. The CDR3 loop reads CSVENPGRGLSVEAFF. The DNA for the CDR3 is TGCAGCGTTGAGAATCCTGGAAGAGGCCTTTCCGTTGAAGCTTTCTTT.